Shown below are 17 T cell receptor beta chains from a single sample sequenced in a study of tissue T cells after allogeneic stem cell transplantation. Produced via immunoSEQ multiplex PCR; TCRdb's table is partial and in-frame only. The sample lists several thousand clones; under 65% were seen once. Time point here: mouse harvest day 7 after allogeneic transplant. The graft held 10^6 splenic CD5+ T cells and 10^7 T-cell-depleted bone marrow cells. Material for sequencing was gut tissue. These receptors came from a female BALB/c mouse given C57BL/6 T cells with graft-versus-host disease after an allogeneic hematopoietic cell transplant.

A word on this clone: Genes and germline are mouse. The DNA read from the CDR3 is TGTGCCAGCAGTCCAGGAGCAAACACAGAAGTCTTC. It translates to CASSPGANTEVF. The CDR3 in its entirety is CASSPGANTEVFF. The rearrangement uses TRBV26 and TRBJ1-1, with unresolved D. The CDR3 extends 1 residue past the end of the read, so its final part is completed from the germline J gene. The CDR3 totals 13 residues. Per the germline V gene, CDR1 is KGHPV and CDR2 is FQNQEV (reference sequence). Trimming took 4 bases from V and 0 from J, leaving 6 bases between them.

About this clone: Mouse gene names and germline throughout. The read is 1 residue too short to cover the CDR3 end, so that end is filled in from the germline J gene. This chain joins TRBV15 and TRBJ1-4; D is undetermined. Between the trimmed V and J ends, which lost 2 bases and 7 bases, there was a span of 5 bases. Per germline, CDR1 SGHND and CDR2 FRSKSL. CDR3 length: 12 amino acids. The CDR3 bases that were read are TGTGCCAGCAGTTTATCGGGCGAAAGATTATTT. It specifies CASSLSGERLF. In full, the CDR3 is CASSLSGERLFF.

In the case of this clone: Each gene name is a mouse one. The read stops 1 residue short of the end of the CDR3; the missing end is completed from the germline J gene. J is TRBJ1-2 and V is TRBV26, with 7 bases aligning to TRBD1. This CDR3 region has 13 residues. The V gene's germline CDR1 is KGHPV and CDR2 FQNQEV (reference sequence). The J segment lost 4 bases and the V segment lost 4 bases, leaving 3 bases of the junction unmatched. The CDR3 bases that were read are TGTGCCAGCAGTCCGACAGGGATCTCCGACTACACC. Encoded protein: CASSPTGISDYT. The entire CDR3 sequence reads CASSPTGISDYTF.

Details on this clone: All gene names here are mouse names. The CDR3 end falls 1 residue outside the read, so it is completed with the germline J gene. This chain uses TRBV26 with TRBJ1-4; TRBD1 aligns across 9 bases. Germline V gives CDR1 KGHPV, CDR2 FQNQEV (reference sequence). V dropped 2 bases and J dropped 5; count of bases not matched to a gene: 0. This CDR3 region has 14 residues. CDR3 residues: CASSLGQGNERLFF. CDR3 DNA (partial): TGTGCCAGCAGTCTGGGACAGGGGAACGAAAGATTATTT.

As regards this clone: Mouse germline and gene names are used. The read terminates 1 residue before the CDR3 end, so the remaining end is supplied by the germline J gene. This sequence joins TRBV23 and TRBJ2-5; the D call in the table, TRBD2, was not verified against the DNA. Per germline, CDR1 KGHTA and CDR2 FQNQQP. The CDR3 consists of 15 residues. The part of the CDR3 DNA that was read is TGCTCCAGCAGTCGGGACTGGGGGAACCAAGACACCCAGTAC. This gives the protein CSSSRDWGNQDTQY. The CDR3 reads in full as CSSSRDWGNQDTQYF. Complete variable domain (other parts from reference TRBV23 and TRBJ2-5): DAAVTQKPRYLIKMKGQEAEMKCIPEKGHTAVFWYQQKQSKELKFLIYFQNQQPLDQIDMVKERFSAVCPSSSLCSLGIRTCEAEDSALYLCSSSRDWGNQDTQYFGPGTRLLVL.

This clone has only a few counts. Gene names denote mouse genes. This CDR3 is CASSLTGGTSYEQYF. Incomplete CDR3 DNA: TGTGCCAGCTCTCTGACTGGGGGGACCTCCTATGAACAGTAC. V gene TRBV12-1 combines with J gene TRBJ2-7; 10 bases are shared with TRBD2. Read coverage stops 1 residue before the CDR3 terminus; the germline J gene supplies the remainder. The CDR3 spans 15 residues. V lost 1 base, J lost 0 bases, and 2 bases stayed unmatched. Germline lookup yields CDR1 SGHSN and CDR2 HYEKVE. The full variable domain, in which reference TRBV12-1 and TRBJ2-7 provide the parts outside the CDR3, is DSGVVQSPRHIIKEKGGRSVLTCIPISGHSNVVWYQQTLGKELKFLIQHYEKVERDKGFLPSRFSVQQFDDYHSEMNMSALELEDSAMYFCASSLTGGTSYEQYFGPGTRLTVL.

Turning to this clone: The gene symbols are mouse symbols. The DNA ends 1 residue before the CDR3 does, and the rest of the CDR3 is filled in from the germline J gene. The rearrangement links TRBV26 to TRBJ1-1; D ambiguous. CDR3 size: 12 residues. Germline lookup yields CDR1 KGHPV and CDR2 FQNQEV (reference sequence). V lost 2 bases to trimming and J lost 8 bases, with 9 bases between them. The CDR3 DNA, read in part, is TGTGCCAGCAGTCTGCCCCTACAGGAAGTCTTC. Translated, it gives CASSLPLQEVF. The entire CDR3 protein reads CASSLPLQEVFF.

As concerns this clone: Here the gene names and germline are mouse. The CDR3 is cut off 1 residue early in the read; its end comes from the germline J gene. The chain joins TRBV26 to TRBJ1-3; D is uncertain. Germline V gives CDR1 KGHPV, CDR2 FQNQEV (reference sequence). Trimming removed 5 bases from V and 0 bases from J, with 8 bases in between. The CDR3 sequence is 14 residues long. The part of the CDR3 DNA that was read is TGTGCCAGCAGTTCCACGAATTCTGGAAATACGCTCTAT. Its translation is CASSSTNSGNTLY. From start to end, the CDR3 is CASSSTNSGNTLYF.

As to this clone: Gene names and germline match the mouse. From the germline J gene comes the end of the CDR3, since the read stops 1 residue before it. This chain joins TRBV3 and TRBJ2-5; 11 bases match TRBD2. This CDR3 comprises 14 residues. The germline V gene encodes CDR1 SNHLY and CDR2 FYNGKV (reference sequence). V trimming: 5 bases; J trimming: 7 bases; junction bases outside the gene matches: 5. CDR3 bases read: TGTGCCAGCAGCCAACTGGGGGGGCGAAACACCCAGTAC. The encoded protein is CASSQLGGRNTQY. The entire CDR3 sequence reads CASSQLGGRNTQYF.

In the case of this clone: Mouse gene names apply. The read ends 1 residue before the CDR3 terminus; that terminus is restored from the germline J gene. The rearrangement uses TRBV19 and TRBJ2-2; TRBD2 agrees at 10 bases. The J segment lost 4 bases and the V segment lost 7 bases, leaving 4 bases of the junction unmatched. This CDR3 contains 14 residues. Germline assignment: CDR1 FNHDT and CDR2 SITEND (reference sequence). CDR3: CASAGGAGTGQLYF. CDR3 DNA, as far as it was read: TGTGCCAGCGCTGGGGGGGCTGGCACCGGGCAGCTCTAC.

To note about this clone: Mouse gene names and germline throughout. The CDR3 extends 1 residue past the end of the read, so its final part is completed from the germline J gene. J is TRBJ2-7 and V is TRBV12-1, with 7 bases fitting TRBD1. The CDR3 is 14 amino acids. V lost 0 bases, J lost 7 bases, and 8 bases stayed unmatched. From germline, CDR1 is SGHSN and CDR2 HYEKVE. The CDR3 is CASSLEGRGWEQYF. The CDR3 DNA, read in part, is TGTGCCAGCTCTCTCGAAGGCAGGGGGTGGGAACAGTAC.

A remark on this clone: Germline and genes: mouse. The read falls 1 residue short of the CDR3 end, and the missing part is taken from the germline J gene. The chain employs TRBV12-1 and TRBJ2-3, with 13 bases that match TRBD2. This CDR3 region has 16 residues. The trim removed 2 bases at V and 1 base at J, leaving 2 bases unmatched. Germline CDR1 reads SGHSN; CDR2 reads HYEKVE. CDR3 sequence reads: CASSPGTGGGAETLYF. The sequenced part of the CDR3 DNA is TGTGCCAGCTCTCCCGGGACTGGGGGGGGTGCAGAAACGCTGTAT.

A remark on this clone: Germline and genes here are mouse. From the germline J gene comes the end of the CDR3, since the read stops 1 residue before it. The chain combines TRBV4 with TRBJ1-2, with 10 bases fitting TRBD1. The length of the CDR3 is 14 residues. Germline V CDR1 and CDR2: LGHDT, YNNKQL (reference sequence). The ends lost 4 bases at V and 4 bases at J; junction bases unmatched: 3. CDR3 loop: CASSSGTGASDYTF. Incomplete CDR3 DNA: TGTGCCAGCAGCTCCGGGACAGGGGCCTCCGACTACACC.

Turning to this clone: Germline and genes: mouse. With the read ending 1 residue before the CDR3 end, the germline J gene is used to fill in that end. The V and J genes are TRBV26 and TRBJ2-4; 7 bases are a match to TRBD1. The CDR3 runs to 13 residues. V shed 4 bases and J 4 bases; nucleotides not matched to a gene: 2. Per the germline V gene, CDR1 is KGHPV and CDR2 is FQNQEV (reference sequence). The chain's CDR3 is CASSPGQKNTLYF. The sequenced CDR3 bases are TGTGCCAGCAGTCCGGGACAGAAAAACACCTTGTAC.

Of note for this clone: All gene names here are mouse names. Coverage ceases 1 residue before the CDR3 finishes, and the germline J gene fills in the end. The chain employs TRBV26 and TRBJ1-1; D is undetermined. The V end was cut by 2 bases, the J end by 1 base, with 2 bases between. The germline gives CDR1 KGHPV, CDR2 FQNQEV (reference sequence). This CDR3 has 12 amino acids. The chain's CDR3 is CASSLPNTEVFF. Partial CDR3 DNA: TGTGCCAGCAGTCTGCCGAACACAGAAGTCTTC.

Comments on this clone: Any gene name here is a mouse gene name. The observed sequence ends 1 residue before the CDR3 terminus, with the missing tail filled in from the germline J gene. This chain joins TRBV26 and TRBJ1-4; perhaps TRBD1 as D (5 bases). Germline values: CDR1 KGHPV, CDR2 FQNQEV (reference sequence). The CDR3 sequence is 15 residues long. V was cut by 4 bases and J by 1 base, with 10 bases left in between. CDR3 DNA, as far as it was read: TGTGCCAGCAGTCCCGGACAAAATTCCAACGAAAGATTATTT. It encodes CASSPGQNSNERLF. The entire CDR3 sequence reads CASSPGQNSNERLFF.

Comment on this clone: Genes and germline are mouse. The CDR3 extends 1 residue past the end of the read, so its final part is completed from the germline J gene. The genes are TRBV15 and TRBJ2-4; D gene ambiguous. The V end lost 6 bases, the J end lost 0 bases, and 4 bases lay between the germline ends. The germline V gene has CDR1 SGHND and CDR2 FRSKSL. The CDR3 totals 12 residues. Incomplete CDR3 DNA: TGTGCCAGCAGCTCTAGTCAAAACACCTTGTAC. Its translation is CASSSSQNTLY. The whole CDR3 reads CASSSSQNTLYF. The variable domain in full, with the rest retrieved from reference TRBV15 and TRBJ2-4, is DAGVTQTPRHEVAEKGQTIILKCEPVSGHNDLFWYRQTKIQGLELLSYFRSKSLMEDGGAFKDRFKAEMLNSSFSTLKIQPTEPKDSAVYLCASSSSQNTLYFGAGTRLSVL.